This record looks at one T cell receptor (beta chain) sequence and its context. This record belongs to a study of blood T cell repertoires in COVID-19. CDR3 length: 17 residues. CDR1 and CDR2 (germline): SGHRS, YFSETQ. Unmatched junction bases numbered 11, after V lost 9 bases and J lost 2 bases. The protocol was immunoSEQ multiplex PCR, while the TCRdb copy is restricted to in-frame clones and leaves out a portion. The table includes more than 150,000 clones, 78% detected once. The specimen sequenced was peripheral blood. The gene calls are TRBV5-1 and TRBJ2-2, with TRBD1 identical over 12 bases. The TCR was taken from a woman aged 80 or older with active or convalescent COVID-19. CDR3 coding DNA: TGCGCCACCACTACCGGGACAGGGGGCGCAAACACCGGGGAGCTGTTTTTT. This translates into CATTTGTGGANTGELFF. The full variable domain, its missing parts supplied by reference TRBV5-1 and TRBJ2-2, is KAGVTQTPRYLIKTRGQQVTLSCSPISGHRSVSWYQQTPGQGLQFLFEYFSETQRNKGNFPGRFSGRQFSNSRSEMNVSTLELGDSALYLCATTTGTGGANTGELFFGEGSRLTVL.